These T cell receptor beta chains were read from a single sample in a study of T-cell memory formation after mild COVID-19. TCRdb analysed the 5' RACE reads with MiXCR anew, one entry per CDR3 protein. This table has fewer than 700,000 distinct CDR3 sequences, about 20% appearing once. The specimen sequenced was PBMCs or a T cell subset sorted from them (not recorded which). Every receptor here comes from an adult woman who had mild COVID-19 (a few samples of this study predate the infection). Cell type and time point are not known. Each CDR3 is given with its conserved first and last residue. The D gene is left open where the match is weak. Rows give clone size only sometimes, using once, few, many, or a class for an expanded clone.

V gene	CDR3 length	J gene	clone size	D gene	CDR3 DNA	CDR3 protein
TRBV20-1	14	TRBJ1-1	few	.	TGCAGTGCTAGACCAAATTCGGGGAACACTGAAGCTTTCTTT	CSARPNSGNTEAFF
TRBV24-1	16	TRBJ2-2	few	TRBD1	TGTGCCACCAGTGAAGTGCCAGGGGGCGACACCGGGGAGCTGTTTTTT	CATSEVPGGDTGELFF
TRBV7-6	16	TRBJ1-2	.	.	TGTGCCAGCAGCTCCTTGTTTCTTACCGGGAGCTATGGCTACACCTTC	CASSSLFLTGSYGYTF
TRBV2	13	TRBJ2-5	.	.	TGTGCCAGCAGTGAGAGGCGACAAGAGACCCAGTACTTC	CASSERRQETQYF
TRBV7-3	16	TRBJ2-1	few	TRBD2	TGTGCCAGCAGCTTAATAGCTAGCGGGGGTAGGAATGAGCAGTTCTTC	CASSLIASGGRNEQFF
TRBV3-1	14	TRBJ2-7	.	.	TGTGCCAGCAGCCAAGATGTGCAGAGCTACGAGCAGTACTTC	CASSQDVQSYEQYF
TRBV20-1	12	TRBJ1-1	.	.	TGCAGTGCCTTCAGTAGGAACACTGAAGCTTTCTTT	CSAFSRNTEAFF
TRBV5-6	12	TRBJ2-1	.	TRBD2	TGTGCCAGCAGCTTGGCCGCTAGCGGCGGGGTCTTC	CASSLAASGGVF
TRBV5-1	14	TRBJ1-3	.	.	TGCGCCAGCAGGGACGGAACCACTGGAAACACCATATATTTT	CASRDGTTGNTIYF
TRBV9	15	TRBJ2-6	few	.	TGTGCCAGCAGCGTCTTTGGCTCGGGGGCCAACGTCCTGACTTTC	CASSVFGSGANVLTF
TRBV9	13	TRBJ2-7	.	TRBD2	TGTGCCAGCAGCGTAGTAACTAGCGACGAGCAGTACTTC	CASSVVTSDEQYF
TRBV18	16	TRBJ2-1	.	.	TGTGCCAGCCTCCCGGGACTCCGAAGCTCCTACAATGAGCAGTTCTTC	CASLPGLRSSYNEQFF
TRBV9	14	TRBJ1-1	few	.	TGTGCCAGCAGCGTGGGACGGGCGAACACTGAAGCTTTCTTT	CASSVGRANTEAFF
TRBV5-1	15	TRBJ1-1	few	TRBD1	TGCGCCAGCAGCCCTCTACAGGGGTCGGACACTGAAGCTTTCTTT	CASSPLQGSDTEAFF
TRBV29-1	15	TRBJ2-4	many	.	TGCAGCGTTGAAGGGTCAGTTCTAGCCAAAAACATTCAGTACTTC	CSVEGSVLAKNIQYF
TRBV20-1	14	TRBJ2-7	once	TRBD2	TGCAGTGCTAGAGGACTAGCGATCTCCTACGAGCAGTACTTC	CSARGLAISYEQYF
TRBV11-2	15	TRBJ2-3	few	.	TGTGCCAGCAGCTCCTGGACACTCGGGGGAGATACGCAGTATTTT	CASSSWTLGGDTQYF
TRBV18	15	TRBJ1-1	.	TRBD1	TGTGCCAGCTCGGGCGGGACAGGGGGCAACACTGAAGCTTTCTTT	CASSGGTGGNTEAFF
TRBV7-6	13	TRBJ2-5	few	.	TGTGCCCTGGAGGGGGGCCCCCAAGAGACCCAGTACTTC	CALEGGPQETQYF
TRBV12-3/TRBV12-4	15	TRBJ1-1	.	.	TGTGCCAGCAGTTTGTTGGGGGCTCTGGGCACTGAAGCTTTCTTT	CASSLLGALGTEAFF
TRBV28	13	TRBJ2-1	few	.	TGTGCCAGCAGATCCGGGACCTACAATGAGCAGTTCTTC	CASRSGTYNEQFF
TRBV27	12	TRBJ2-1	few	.	TGTGCCAGCAAACAAGTCAACAATGAGCAGTTCTTC	CASKQVNNEQFF
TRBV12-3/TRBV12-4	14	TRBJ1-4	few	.	TGTGCCAGCAAGGTGGACCGGGCGAATGAAAAACTGTTTTTT	CASKVDRANEKLFF
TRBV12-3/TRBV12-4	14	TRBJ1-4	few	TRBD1	TGTGCCAGCAGTCTACAGGGGGTATATGAAAAACTGTTTTTT	CASSLQGVYEKLFF
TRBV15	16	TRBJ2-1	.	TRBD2	TGTGCCACCAGTCGACTAGCGGGAGTTTGGGACAATGAGCAGTTCTTC	CATSRLAGVWDNEQFF
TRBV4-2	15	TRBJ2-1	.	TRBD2	TGTGCCAGCAGCCAGACTAGCGGAGGATACAATGAGCAGTTCTTC	CASSQTSGGYNEQFF
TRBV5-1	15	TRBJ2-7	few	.	TGCGCCAGCAGCAGGGCAGCCGTGAGCTCCTACGAGCAGTACTTC	CASSRAAVSSYEQYF
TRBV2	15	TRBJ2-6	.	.	TGTGCCAGCAGCTCCAGCCGCTCTGGGGCCAACGTCCTGACTTTC	CASSSSRSGANVLTF
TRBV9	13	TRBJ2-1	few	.	TGTGCCAGCAGCGTAGACACGATCAATGAGCAGTTCTTC	CASSVDTINEQFF
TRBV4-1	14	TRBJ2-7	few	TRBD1	TGCGCCAGCAGCCAAGAACCGACAGGGAGCGAGCAGTACTTC	CASSQEPTGSEQYF
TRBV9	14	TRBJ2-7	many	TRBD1	TGTGCCAGCAGCCGCGGACAGGGGACCTACGAGCAGTACTTC	CASSRGQGTYEQYF
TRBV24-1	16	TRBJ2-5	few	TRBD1	TGTGCCACCAGTGACGGGGACAGGCCAGTATGGGAGACCCAGTACTTC	CATSDGDRPVWETQYF
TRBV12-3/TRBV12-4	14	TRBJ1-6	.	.	TGTGCCAGCAGACCTATTGGGTCAAATTCACCCCTCCACTTT	CASRPIGSNSPLHF
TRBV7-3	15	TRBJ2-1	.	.	TGTGCCAGCAGCTTAAACGTGGTGGTGTACAATGAGCAGTTCTTC	CASSLNVVVYNEQFF
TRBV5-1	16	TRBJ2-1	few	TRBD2	TGCGCCAGCAGCTTGGGGGGGACTAGCGGGAGACATGAGCAGTTCTTC	CASSLGGTSGRHEQFF
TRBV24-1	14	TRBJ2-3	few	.	TGTGCCACCGGGCAGGCCTTCCCCACAGATACGCAGTATTTT	CATGQAFPTDTQYF
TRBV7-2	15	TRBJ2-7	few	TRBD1	TGTGCCAGCAGCTTAGGCGGGACAGGCCCCTACGAGCAGTACTTC	CASSLGGTGPYEQYF
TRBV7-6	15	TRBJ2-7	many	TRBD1	TGTGCCAGCAGCTTTGGACAGGGTGTTTCCTACGAGCAGTACTTC	CASSFGQGVSYEQYF
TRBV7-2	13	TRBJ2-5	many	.	TGTGCCAGCGACGGGAGCATAGGAGAGACCCAGTACTTC	CASDGSIGETQYF
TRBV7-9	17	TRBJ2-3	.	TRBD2	TGTGCCAGCAGCTTCCCTTTTGGGAGGGCCCTCGAAGATACGCAGTATTTT	CASSFPFGRALEDTQYF
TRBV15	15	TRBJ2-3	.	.	TGTGCCACCAGCAGAGGGTTCAGGGACGCAGATACGCAGTATTTT	CATSRGFRDADTQYF
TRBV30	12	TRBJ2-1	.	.	TGTGCCTGGAGCAGACAAATTAGTAAGCAGTTCTTC	CAWSRQISKQFF
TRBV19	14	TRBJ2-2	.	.	TGTGCCAGTAGTCCCGGGACAAACCCCGGGGAGCTGTTTTTT	CASSPGTNPGELFF
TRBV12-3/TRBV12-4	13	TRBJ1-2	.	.	TGTGCCAGCAGTTACAGGTCCTCCTATGGCTACACCTTC	CASSYRSSYGYTF
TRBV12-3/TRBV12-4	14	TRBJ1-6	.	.	TGTGCCAGCAGGACCCAGACAGGTTTCTCACCCCTCCACTTT	CASRTQTGFSPLHF
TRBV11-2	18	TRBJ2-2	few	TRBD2	TGTGCCAGCAGCTTAGTAAGCGGACTAGCGGGGGCCACCGGGGAGCTGTTTTTT	CASSLVSGLAGATGELFF
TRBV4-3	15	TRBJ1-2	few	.	TGCGCCAGCAGCCAAGAAGGTCCGGTCAACTATGGCTACACCTTC	CASSQEGPVNYGYTF
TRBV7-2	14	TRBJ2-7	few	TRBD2	TGTGCCAGCAGATTTAGCGGGGGGGCCTACGAGCAGTACTTC	CASRFSGGAYEQYF
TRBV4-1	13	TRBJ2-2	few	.	TGCGCCAGCAGCCAAGGGGGGTTCGGGGAGCTGTTTTTT	CASSQGGFGELFF
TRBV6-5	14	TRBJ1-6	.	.	TGTGCCAGCAGTTACTTGGGGGGAAATTCACCCCTCCACTTT	CASSYLGGNSPLHF
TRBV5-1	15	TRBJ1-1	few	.	TGCGCCAGCAGCTTGGACCCCCTTTTGGGGTGGGACGCTTTCTTT	CASSLDPLLGWDAFF
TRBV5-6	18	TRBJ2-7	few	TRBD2	TGTGCCAGCAGCATGCTACCGGGACTAGCGGGAGGGCGGTACGAGCAGTACTTC	CASSMLPGLAGGRYEQYF
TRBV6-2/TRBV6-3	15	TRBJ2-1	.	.	TGTGCCAGCAGTTACTCGAGGCTAGACAACAATGAGCAGTTCTTC	CASSYSRLDNNEQFF